Listed below are T cell receptor beta chains from one sample, sequenced in a study of control samples from healthy donors and cancer patients. Only in-frame clones appear in the TCRdb table, and some are missing; sequencing was by immunoSEQ multiplex PCR. The data contain 2,000 to 3,000 clones, 95% to 96% of them singletons. Sequencing used PBMCs. The source is a man between 65 and 85 years old with colorectal cancer. Both conserved end residues are part of each CDR3. A D gene is named only where the DNA matches it firmly. Rows give clone size only sometimes, using once, few, many, or a class for an expanded clone.

cdr3_aa	cdr3_nt	v_call	j_call	clone_size	d_call	cdr3_length
CASSNRYTDTQYF	TGTGCCAGCAGTAACCGTTACACAGATACGCAGTATTTT	TRBV28	TRBJ2-3	.	.	13
CASSSPDRNQETQYF	TGCGCCAGCAGCTCCCCTGACAGGAATCAAGAGACCCAGTACTTC	TRBV5-1	TRBJ2-5	.	.	15
CASSSPGQNATNEKLFF	TGCGCCAGCAGCAGTCCGGGACAGAATGCAACTAATGAAAAACTGTTTTTT	TRBV5-1	TRBJ1-4	.	TRBD1	17
CASTPKGFTDTQYF	TGTGCCAGCACCCCAAAGGGCTTCACAGATACGCAGTATTTT	TRBV7-9	TRBJ2-3	.	.	14
CASGSGQYTEAFF	TGTGCCAGCGGTTCCGGACAGTACACTGAAGCTTTCTTT	TRBV7-3	TRBJ1-1	.	.	13
CASLAFATTGNIQYF	TGTGCCAGCTTGGCGTTCGCTACCACTGGAAACATTCAGTACTTC	TRBV2	TRBJ2-4	.	.	15
CASRLTQGVHEQYF	TGTGCCAGCAGACTCACGCAGGGGGTACACGAGCAGTACTTC	TRBV6-5	TRBJ2-7	.	TRBD1	14
CASRWASEGHEQYF	TGTGCCAGCCGGTGGGCTAGCGAGGGCCACGAGCAGTACTTC	TRBV6-5	TRBJ2-7	.	.	14
CASSSIRTGLNEKLFF	TGTGCCAGCAGTTCCATTAGGACAGGGCTTAATGAAAAACTGTTTTTT	TRBV28	TRBJ1-4	.	TRBD1	16
CASSYSRGIGHGYTF	TGTGCCAGCAGTTACTCGCGGGGAATCGGCCATGGCTACACCTTC	TRBV6-5	TRBJ1-2	.	.	15
CASSLATSGNTGELFF	TGTGCCAGCAGTTTAGCCACTAGCGGGAACACCGGGGAGCTGTTTTTT	TRBV27	TRBJ2-2	.	TRBD2	16
CASSQDARGIPGEQFF	TGTGCCAGCAGCCAAGATGCCAGGGGCATTCCAGGTGAGCAGTTCTTC	TRBV3-1/TRBV3-2	TRBJ2-1	.	.	16
CASSFGADFYSNQPQHF	TGTGCCAGCAGCTTCGGGGCGGACTTCTATAGCAATCAGCCCCAGCATTTT	TRBV5-6	TRBJ1-5	.	.	17
CATSKEGNTIYF	TGTGCCACCAGCAAGGAGGGGAACACCATATATTTT	TRBV15	TRBJ1-3	.	.	12
CASADSINSPLHF	TGTGCCAGCGCGGACAGTATTAATTCACCCCTCCACTTT	TRBV3-1/TRBV3-2	TRBJ1-6	.	.	13
CASSPQGNTEAFF	TGTGCCAGCAGCCCTCAGGGGAACACTGAAGCTTTCTTT	TRBV6-6	TRBJ1-1	.	.	13
CASKTEFSYNEQFF	TGTGCCAGCAAGACGGAATTCTCCTACAATGAGCAGTTCTTC	TRBV5-6	TRBJ2-1	.	.	14
CASSQDWGVAGATGELFF	TGCGCCAGCAGCCAAGATTGGGGAGTAGCGGGAGCCACCGGGGAGCTGTTTTTT	TRBV4-3	TRBJ2-2	.	TRBD2	18
CASSFGGNYGYTF	TGTGCCAGCAGTTTTGGAGGGAACTATGGCTACACCTTC	TRBV28	TRBJ1-2	.	.	13
CASSVAPGNRDTEAFF	TGTGCCAGCAGCGTAGCTCCAGGCAACCGGGACACTGAAGCTTTCTTT	TRBV9	TRBJ1-1	.	.	16
CASSERTGGNTEAFF	TGTGCCAGCAGCGAAAGGACAGGGGGAAACACTGAAGCTTTCTTT	TRBV9	TRBJ1-1	.	TRBD1	15
CASSEGPYNSPLHF	TGTGCCAGCAGTGAGGGACCGTATAATTCACCCCTCCACTTT	TRBV27	TRBJ1-6	.	.	14
CATSETDGSGETQYF	TGTGCCACCAGTGAAACGGACGGGTCGGGAGAGACCCAGTACTTC	TRBV24-1	TRBJ2-5	.	.	15
CASSSPPVPDTQYF	TGTGCCAGCAGTTCACCCCCCGTCCCAGATACGCAGTATTTT	TRBV27	TRBJ2-3	.	.	14
CASSEGILALHLGNTIYF	TGTGCCAGCAGCGAGGGAATCTTGGCCCTTCATCTTGGAAACACCATATATTTT	TRBV4-2	TRBJ1-3	.	.	18
CASIGQITGELFF	TGTGCCAGCATAGGACAAATCACCGGGGAGCTGTTTTTT	TRBV2	TRBJ2-2	.	.	13
CASSWDQGTEAFF	TGTGCCAGCAGCTGGGATCAGGGAACCGAAGCTTTCTTT	TRBV5-5	TRBJ1-1	.	.	13
CASSIEGYGYTF	TGTGCCAGTAGTATCGAGGGGTATGGCTACACCTTC	TRBV19	TRBJ1-2	.	.	12
CASSTGTGSYNEQFF	TGCGCCAGCAGCACCGGGACAGGATCATACAATGAGCAGTTCTTC	TRBV5-1	TRBJ2-1	.	TRBD1	15
CASSRTSGGAWEQFF	TGTGCCAGCAGTCGGACGAGCGGGGGGGCTTGGGAGCAGTTCTTC	TRBV2	TRBJ2-1	.	TRBD2	15
CASTLAPGGGNTIYF	TGTGCCAGCACCCTCGCCCCAGGGGGTGGAAACACCATATATTTT	TRBV27	TRBJ1-3	hyperexpanded	TRBD1	15
CASSDRGSYEQYF	TGTGCCAGCAGTGACCGGGGGAGCTACGAGCAGTACTTC	TRBV6-1	TRBJ2-7	.	.	13
CATSRGQGQETQYF	TGTGCCACCAGCAGAGGACAGGGCCAAGAGACCCAGTACTTC	TRBV15	TRBJ2-5	.	TRBD1	14
CASSEGHSTHNEQFF	TGTGCCAGCAGTGAAGGTCATAGCACTCACAATGAGCAGTTCTTC	TRBV6-1	TRBJ2-1	.	.	15
CASSTGQRYEQYF	TGTGCCAGCAGTACCGGGCAACGCTACGAGCAGTACTTC	TRBV27	TRBJ2-7	.	.	13
CASSVDGNTEAFF	TGTGCCAGCAGCGTGGACGGGAACACTGAAGCTTTCTTT	TRBV7-9	TRBJ1-1	.	.	13
CASSPEQGSRGAGYTF	TGTGCCAGCTCACCGGAACAGGGGTCAAGAGGGGCTGGCTACACCTTC	TRBV18	TRBJ1-2	.	TRBD1	16
CALPLLLERGGLSDTQYF	TGTGCCCTCCCGCTGTTACTGGAGCGGGGGGGCCTTTCAGATACGCAGTATTTT	TRBV5-3	TRBJ2-3	.	TRBD2	18
CASSQDVGGRDQLHGEQFF	TGCGCCAGCAGCCAAGATGTAGGGGGCCGGGACCAGCTACACGGTGAGCAGTTCTTC	TRBV4-3	TRBJ2-1	.	TRBD1	19
CASSVTTGELFF	TGTGCCAGCAGCGTCACTACCGGGGAGCTGTTTTTT	TRBV6-5	TRBJ2-2	.	.	12
CASSLMEGVEAFF	TGTGCCAGCAGTTTAATGGAGGGCGTTGAAGCTTTCTTT	TRBV12-3/TRBV12-4	TRBJ1-1	once	.	13
CSVSGLPDAYEQYF	TGCAGCGTTTCCGGGCTCCCCGATGCATACGAGCAGTACTTC	TRBV29-1	TRBJ2-7	.	.	14
CASSPGNSGANVLTF	TGTGCCAGTAGTCCAGGGAACTCTGGGGCCAACGTCCTGACTTTC	TRBV19	TRBJ2-6	.	.	15
CASSRDSGNTIYF	TGTGCCAGCAGCCGGGACTCTGGAAACACCATATATTTT	TRBV11-1	TRBJ1-3	.	.	13
CASSYSGEGQGEQYF	TGTGCCAGCAGTTACTCGGGGGAAGGCCAGGGAGAGCAGTACTTC	TRBV6-5	TRBJ2-7	.	.	15
CSPRRVGSYNEQFF	TGCAGCCCCCGCCGGGTCGGCTCCTACAATGAGCAGTTCTTC	TRBV29-1	TRBJ2-1	.	.	14
CASSLSGLYEAFF	TGTGCCAGCAGCTTATCAGGGTTATATGAAGCTTTCTTT	TRBV7-2	TRBJ1-1	.	.	13
CASSWGQGTTEAFF	TGTGCCAGCAGCTGGGGACAGGGAACCACTGAAGCTTTCTTT	TRBV5-5	TRBJ1-1	.	TRBD1	14
CASSSEGRGAFF	TGTGCCAGCAGTTCGGAAGGCAGGGGAGCTTTCTTT	TRBV28	TRBJ1-1	.	.	12
CASSPTTGRYYSYNEQFF	TGTGCCAGCAGTCCGACTACAGGGCGCTATTACTCCTACAATGAGCAGTTCTTC	TRBV6-6	TRBJ2-1	.	.	18
CASGGIYSNQPQHF	TGTGCCTCCGGGGGGATTTATAGCAATCAGCCCCAGCATTTT	TRBV19	TRBJ1-5	.	.	14
CASSVGPQVNTEAFF	TGTGCCAGCAGCGTAGGTCCGCAAGTGAACACTGAAGCTTTCTTT	TRBV9	TRBJ1-1	.	.	15
CASSSGQASNQPQHF	TGTGCCAGCAGTTCAGGACAGGCGAGCAATCAGCCCCAGCATTTT	TRBV7-8	TRBJ1-5	once	TRBD1	15
CATSDPPGRVAKNIQYF	TGTGCCACCAGTGATCCCCCAGGTAGAGTGGCCAAAAACATTCAGTACTTC	TRBV24-1	TRBJ2-4	.	.	17
CASSLEGTGNTIYF	TGTGCCAGCAGCTTGGAGGGGACTGGAAACACCATATATTTT	TRBV5-4	TRBJ1-3	.	.	14
CASSQSRAEKLFF	TGTGCCAGCAGCCAATCTCGGGCTGAAAAACTGTTTTTT	TRBV14	TRBJ1-4	.	.	13
CAISDGGNSPLHF	TGTGCCATCAGTGACGGGGGGAATTCACCCCTCCACTTT	TRBV10-3	TRBJ1-6	few	.	13
CASSPQGVEDTEAFF	TGTGCCAGCAGTCCGCAGGGGGTAGAAGACACTGAAGCTTTCTTT	TRBV7-9	TRBJ1-1	.	TRBD1	15